A selection of T cell receptor beta chains follows, all from one sample in a study of T cell repertoires in cytomegalovirus infection. One entry per CDR3 protein, called by TCRdb with MiXCR from the reads. Of about 230,000 distinct CDR3 sequences listed, 6.5% were seen once; the top ten hold about 6.3%. Input material: PBMCs. Receptors originate from a human donor in good health (CMV status not recorded). Some clones in this sample may be carry-over from other donors' samples. CDR3s include the opening cysteine and the closing phenylalanine or tryptophan. Fields, in order: clone size, J gene, V gene, D gene, CDR3 DNA, CDR3 protein. A D gene is named only where the DNA matches it firmly. Size values are once, few and many counts, or a class for expanded clones, and some rows have none.

abundance: few; j_gene: TRBJ2-1; v_gene: TRBV20-1; d_gene: TRBD2; CDR3nt: TGCAGTGCGATGCGTCTTCGGGGGGATAACTACAATGAGCAGTTCTTC; CDR3aa: CSAMRLRGDNYNEQFF
abundance: many; j_gene: TRBJ2-3; v_gene: TRBV5-1; d_gene: NA; CDR3nt: TGCGCCAGCAGCTTGGCCGGAGGGGGGTCGAGGGGCACAGATACGCAGTATTTT; CDR3aa: CASSLAGGGSRGTDTQYF
abundance: many; j_gene: TRBJ2-5; v_gene: TRBV18; d_gene: TRBD2; CDR3nt: TGTGCCAGCTCACCATCCCTAGCGGGGCAAGAGACCCAGTACTTC; CDR3aa: CASSPSLAGQETQYF
abundance: NA; j_gene: TRBJ2-1; v_gene: TRBV20-1; d_gene: NA; CDR3nt: TGCAGTGCTCCTCTCCGAAATACCCTCAATGAGCAGTTCTTC; CDR3aa: CSAPLRNTLNEQFF
abundance: many; j_gene: TRBJ2-1; v_gene: TRBV20-1; d_gene: TRBD1; CDR3nt: TGCAGTGCTAGAGACCCACAGGGGGTCTACAATGAGCAGTTCTTC; CDR3aa: CSARDPQGVYNEQFF
abundance: many; j_gene: TRBJ1-1; v_gene: TRBV4-2; d_gene: NA; CDR3nt: TGTGCCAGCAGCCAAGAAAGGACAGAGAAAGCTTTCTTT; CDR3aa: CASSQERTEKAFF
abundance: many; j_gene: TRBJ2-1; v_gene: TRBV5-1; d_gene: NA; CDR3nt: TGCGCCAGCAGCTTGGGGTTGGGGCAGGTCAATGAGCAGTTCTTC; CDR3aa: CASSLGLGQVNEQFF
abundance: many; j_gene: TRBJ1-4; v_gene: TRBV20-1; d_gene: NA; CDR3nt: TGCAGTGCCCCCGGGGGGGGGGTAGGTGAAAAACTGTTTTTT; CDR3aa: CSAPGGGVGEKLFF
abundance: few; j_gene: TRBJ1-5; v_gene: TRBV29-1; d_gene: NA; CDR3nt: TGCAGCGTCGCGGACGGCAACAATCAGCCCCAGCATTTT; CDR3aa: CSVADGNNQPQHF
abundance: many; j_gene: TRBJ1-5; v_gene: TRBV27; d_gene: NA; CDR3nt: TGTGCCGCCGCGCCGGGAAGAAATCAGCCCCAGCATTTT; CDR3aa: CAAAPGRNQPQHF
abundance: many; j_gene: TRBJ2-1; v_gene: TRBV20-1; d_gene: NA; CDR3nt: TGCAGTGCTAGAGCTGACACCAGAGCCTACAATGAGCAGTTCTTC; CDR3aa: CSARADTRAYNEQFF
abundance: many; j_gene: TRBJ1-1; v_gene: TRBV4-1; d_gene: NA; CDR3nt: TGCGCCAGCAGCCAACACACCGCTCTGAACACTGAAGCTTTCTTT; CDR3aa: CASSQHTALNTEAFF
abundance: NA; j_gene: TRBJ2-1; v_gene: TRBV9; d_gene: NA; CDR3nt: TGTGCCAGCAGCGTAGTGGGGGGTCCGTACAATGAGCAGTTCTTC; CDR3aa: CASSVVGGPYNEQFF
abundance: many; j_gene: TRBJ2-7; v_gene: TRBV7-2; d_gene: NA; CDR3nt: TGTGCCAGCAGCTTCCTAACAGGGACGATCTACGAGCAGTACTTC; CDR3aa: CASSFLTGTIYEQYF
abundance: many; j_gene: TRBJ1-2; v_gene: TRBV5-1; d_gene: TRBD1; CDR3nt: TGCGCCAGCAGCCCGGGACAGGGGGCGGATGGCTACACCTTC; CDR3aa: CASSPGQGADGYTF
abundance: NA; j_gene: TRBJ2-1; v_gene: TRBV10-3; d_gene: NA; CDR3nt: TGTGCCATCAGCGCTATTAGGACAGACAATGAGCAGTTCTTC; CDR3aa: CAISAIRTDNEQFF
abundance: few; j_gene: TRBJ2-5; v_gene: TRBV2; d_gene: NA; CDR3nt: TGTGCCAGCAGTGGGGGGCGTTTCGAGACCCAGTACTTC; CDR3aa: CASSGGRFETQYF
abundance: many; j_gene: TRBJ2-5; v_gene: TRBV7-8; d_gene: NA; CDR3nt: TGTGCCAGCAGCTTAATTACAGAGATTCAAGAGACCCAGTACTTC; CDR3aa: CASSLITEIQETQYF
abundance: many; j_gene: TRBJ2-7; v_gene: TRBV11-1; d_gene: NA; CDR3nt: TGTGCCAGCAGTCCTACTCTCCGAGTGGCTCCCGGGTACGAGCAGTACTTC; CDR3aa: CASSPTLRVAPGYEQYF
abundance: few; j_gene: TRBJ1-2; v_gene: TRBV6-5; d_gene: NA; CDR3nt: TGTGCCAGCAGTTACGAAGGACAGACGGGCTACACCTTC; CDR3aa: CASSYEGQTGYTF
abundance: many; j_gene: TRBJ1-4; v_gene: TRBV11-2; d_gene: NA; CDR3nt: TGTGCCAGCAGCTTAGTGGCCCGGAATCCTGAAAAACTGTTTTTT; CDR3aa: CASSLVARNPEKLFF
abundance: NA; j_gene: TRBJ2-5; v_gene: TRBV2; d_gene: TRBD1; CDR3nt: TGTGCCAGCACCCGGGACAGGAGATTCCAAGAGACCCAGTACTTC; CDR3aa: CASTRDRRFQETQYF
abundance: many; j_gene: TRBJ2-1; v_gene: TRBV30; d_gene: NA; CDR3nt: TGTGCCTGGAGTGTACCGGGACTGGGAGCAAATGAGCAGTTCTTC; CDR3aa: CAWSVPGLGANEQFF
abundance: many; j_gene: TRBJ1-1; v_gene: TRBV7-2; d_gene: TRBD1; CDR3nt: TGTGCCAGCAGCTTAGAAATCCGGACAGGTGACACTGAAGCTTTCTTT; CDR3aa: CASSLEIRTGDTEAFF
abundance: NA; j_gene: TRBJ2-3; v_gene: TRBV6-2/TRBV6-3; d_gene: NA; CDR3nt: TGTGCCAGCAGGCGACAGGGTTCGGAGCGGGCAGATACGCAGTATTTT; CDR3aa: CASRRQGSERADTQYF
abundance: NA; j_gene: TRBJ2-5; v_gene: TRBV20-1; d_gene: TRBD2; CDR3nt: TGCAGTGCTTTATCCGGGACTAGCGGGGGTACCCAGTACTTC; CDR3aa: CSALSGTSGGTQYF
abundance: many; j_gene: TRBJ2-6; v_gene: TRBV6-2/TRBV6-3; d_gene: TRBD1; CDR3nt: TGTGCCAGCAGCCCGGGACAGGGGGGTTACGGGGCCAACGTCCTGACTTTC; CDR3aa: CASSPGQGGYGANVLTF
abundance: many; j_gene: TRBJ1-1; v_gene: TRBV28; d_gene: TRBD1; CDR3nt: TGTGCCAGCAGTTCCGGACAGGGTGCGTTGAACACTGAAGCTTTCTTT; CDR3aa: CASSSGQGALNTEAFF
abundance: few; j_gene: TRBJ1-2; v_gene: TRBV5-1; d_gene: NA; CDR3nt: TGCGCCAGCTCGGCACAGGGATCCTTTCGTGGCTACACCTTC; CDR3aa: CASSAQGSFRGYTF
abundance: NA; j_gene: TRBJ1-5; v_gene: TRBV25-1; d_gene: NA; CDR3nt: TGTGCCAGCAGTGAAAAAGAAACATCCCCCCAGCATTTT; CDR3aa: CASSEKETSPQHF
abundance: NA; j_gene: TRBJ2-7; v_gene: TRBV20-1; d_gene: TRBD2; CDR3nt: TGCAGTGCTAGAGCTCGGACTAGCGGGGCTTACGAGCAGTACTTC; CDR3aa: CSARARTSGAYEQYF
abundance: NA; j_gene: TRBJ2-3; v_gene: TRBV12-3/TRBV12-4; d_gene: TRBD2; CDR3nt: TGTGCCAGCACCCTAGGGGCGGGGGGGCCAGGTGATACGCAGTATTTT; CDR3aa: CASTLGAGGPGDTQYF
abundance: few; j_gene: TRBJ1-1; v_gene: TRBV29-1; d_gene: NA; CDR3nt: TGCAGCGTTGACAATATGCAGGGGACGTCTGAAGCTTTCTTT; CDR3aa: CSVDNMQGTSEAFF
abundance: few; j_gene: TRBJ2-7; v_gene: TRBV10-3; d_gene: TRBD1; CDR3nt: TGTGGAGTAAAAGGGACAGCTTCGGGGGAGCAGTACTTC; CDR3aa: CGVKGTASGEQYF
abundance: many; j_gene: TRBJ2-7; v_gene: TRBV7-9; d_gene: NA; CDR3nt: TGTGCCAGCAGCTTAGGAACAGATCTCTCCTACGAGCAGTACTTC; CDR3aa: CASSLGTDLSYEQYF
abundance: many; j_gene: TRBJ1-1; v_gene: TRBV6-2/TRBV6-3; d_gene: TRBD1; CDR3nt: TGTGCCAGCAGTTTCTGGACAGGGTTTCTTCCTGAAGCTTTCTTT; CDR3aa: CASSFWTGFLPEAFF
abundance: many; j_gene: TRBJ2-3; v_gene: TRBV7-2; d_gene: NA; CDR3nt: TGTGCCAGCAGACCCAGCAGGCCGCTTCCAGATACGCAGTATTTT; CDR3aa: CASRPSRPLPDTQYF
abundance: NA; j_gene: TRBJ2-5; v_gene: TRBV20-1; d_gene: TRBD1; CDR3nt: TGCAGTGCTACTCGAGACAGGGTCGACGAAGAGACCCAGTACTTC; CDR3aa: CSATRDRVDEETQYF
abundance: many; j_gene: TRBJ2-1; v_gene: TRBV7-2; d_gene: NA; CDR3nt: TGTGCCAGCAGCTACCGACGGGGTGAGCAGTTCTTC; CDR3aa: CASSYRRGEQFF
abundance: many; j_gene: TRBJ2-5; v_gene: TRBV5-4; d_gene: TRBD2; CDR3nt: TGTGCCAGCAGCTTGGATAGGGGGACTAGCGGGAGACAAGAGACCCAGTACTTC; CDR3aa: CASSLDRGTSGRQETQYF
abundance: many; j_gene: TRBJ2-1; v_gene: TRBV12-3/TRBV12-4; d_gene: TRBD2; CDR3nt: TGTGCCAGCAGTTTCCCCCCGGGGGGGGGAGAGCAGTTCTTC; CDR3aa: CASSFPPGGGEQFF
abundance: many; j_gene: TRBJ1-2; v_gene: TRBV7-2; d_gene: NA; CDR3nt: TGTGCCAGCAGCTTGGGTTCCACTGTTGGCTACACCTTC; CDR3aa: CASSLGSTVGYTF
abundance: many; j_gene: TRBJ1-2; v_gene: TRBV28; d_gene: TRBD1; CDR3nt: TGTGCCAGCAGTTTTCGACAGGGGGCATACTATGGCTACACCTTC; CDR3aa: CASSFRQGAYYGYTF
abundance: NA; j_gene: TRBJ2-7; v_gene: TRBV29-1; d_gene: TRBD1; CDR3nt: TGCAGCGGATTGGACAGGGAAGGTTCCTACGAGCAGTACTTC; CDR3aa: CSGLDREGSYEQYF
abundance: NA; j_gene: TRBJ2-3; v_gene: TRBV19; d_gene: TRBD1; CDR3nt: TGTGCCAGTAGTATAGGACAGGGTAGCGCAGATACGCAGTATTTT; CDR3aa: CASSIGQGSADTQYF